This entry describes one T cell receptor (beta chain). Its antigen remains unknown. This specimen comes from a study of T-cell memory formation after mild COVID-19. On the study more broadly: TCR clusters mostly belonged to single donors. Points from the study as a whole: There was a balanced CD4/CD8 profile in clones contracting day 15 to 85, and later expanders leaned CD4+. A subset of responding clones appeared in pre-infection memory, suggesting cross-reactive memory joined.

The 5'RACE method, run with constant-segment primers, produced TCR alpha and TCR beta cDNA libraries (carrying sample barcodes and UMIs). TCRdb recomputed calls from the 5' RACE reads with MiXCR, one row per CDR3 protein. Of 140,000 to 150,000 distinct CDR3 sequences in the sample, about 19% are singletons; the top ten hold approximately 2%. V dropped 2 bases and J dropped 7 bases, with 6 bases sitting between them. The germline CDR1 and CDR2 sequences are KGHSH and LQKENI. The CDR3 has 12 residues. Material for sequencing was PBMCs or a T cell subset sorted from them (not recorded which). The sequence was obtained from an adult woman who had mild COVID-19 (a few samples of this study predate the infection). Cell type and time point are not known. The rearrangement uses TRBV18 and TRBJ2-1; no clear D gene. The CDR3 sequence is CASSPDENEQFF. The CDR3 nucleotides are TGTGCCAGCTCACCAGACGAGAATGAGCAGTTCTTC.